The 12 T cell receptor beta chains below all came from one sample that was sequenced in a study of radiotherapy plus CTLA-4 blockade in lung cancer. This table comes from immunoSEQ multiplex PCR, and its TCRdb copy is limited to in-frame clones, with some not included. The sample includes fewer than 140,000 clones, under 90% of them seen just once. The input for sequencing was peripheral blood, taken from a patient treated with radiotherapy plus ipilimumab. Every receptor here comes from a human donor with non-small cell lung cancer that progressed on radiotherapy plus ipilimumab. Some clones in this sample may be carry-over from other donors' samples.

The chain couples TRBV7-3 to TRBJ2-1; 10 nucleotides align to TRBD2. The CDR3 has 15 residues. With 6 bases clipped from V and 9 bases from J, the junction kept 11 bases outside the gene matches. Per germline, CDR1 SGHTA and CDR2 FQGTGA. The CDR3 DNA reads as TGTGCCAGCAGGTTGGGACTAGCGATCTCGGTTGAGCAGTTCTTC. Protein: CASRLGLAISVEQFF. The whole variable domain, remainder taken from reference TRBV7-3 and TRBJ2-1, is GAGVSQTPSNKVTEKGKYVELRCDPISGHTALYWYRQSLGQGPEFLIYFQGTGAADDSGLPNDRFFAVRPEGSVSTLKIQRTERGDSAVYLCASRLGLAISVEQFFGPGTRLTVL.

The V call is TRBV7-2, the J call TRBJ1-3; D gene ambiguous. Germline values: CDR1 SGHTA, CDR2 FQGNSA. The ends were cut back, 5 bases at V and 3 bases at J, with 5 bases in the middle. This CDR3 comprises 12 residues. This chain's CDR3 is CASSGYGNTIYF. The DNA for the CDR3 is TGTGCCAGCAGCGGCTATGGAAACACCATATATTTT. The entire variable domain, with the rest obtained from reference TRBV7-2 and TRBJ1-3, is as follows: GAGVSQSPSNKVTEKGKDVELRCDPISGHTALYWYRQSLGQGLEFLIYFQGNSAPDKSGLPSDRFSAERTGGSVSTLTIQRTQQEDSAVYLCASSGYGNTIYFGEGSWLTVV.

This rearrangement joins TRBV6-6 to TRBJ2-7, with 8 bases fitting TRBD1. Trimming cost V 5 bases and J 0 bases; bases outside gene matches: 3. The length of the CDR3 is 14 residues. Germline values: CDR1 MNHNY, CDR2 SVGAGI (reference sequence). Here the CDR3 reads CASSRTGLSYEQYF. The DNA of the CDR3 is TGTGCCAGCAGTAGGACAGGGCTCTCCTACGAGCAGTACTTC.

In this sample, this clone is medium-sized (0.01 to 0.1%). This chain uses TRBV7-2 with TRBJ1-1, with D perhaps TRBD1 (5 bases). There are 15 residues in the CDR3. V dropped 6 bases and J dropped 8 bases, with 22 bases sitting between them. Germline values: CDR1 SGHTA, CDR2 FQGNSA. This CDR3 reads CASSRGLGEGYEAFF. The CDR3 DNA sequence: TGTGCCAGCAGTCGCGGTTTAGGGGAGGGATACGAAGCTTTCTTT. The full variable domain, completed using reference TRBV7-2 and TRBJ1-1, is GAGVSQSPSNKVTEKGKDVELRCDPISGHTALYWYRQSLGQGLEFLIYFQGNSAPDKSGLPSDRFSAERTGGSVSTLTIQRTQQEDSAVYLCASSRGLGEGYEAFFGQGTRLTVV.

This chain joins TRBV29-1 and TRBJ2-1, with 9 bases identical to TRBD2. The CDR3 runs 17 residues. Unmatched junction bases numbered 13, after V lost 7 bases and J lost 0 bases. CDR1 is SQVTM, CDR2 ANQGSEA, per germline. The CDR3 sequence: CSGWVLAGGHSYNEQFF. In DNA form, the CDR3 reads TGCAGCGGTTGGGTTCTGGCGGGGGGGCACTCCTACAATGAGCAGTTCTTC.

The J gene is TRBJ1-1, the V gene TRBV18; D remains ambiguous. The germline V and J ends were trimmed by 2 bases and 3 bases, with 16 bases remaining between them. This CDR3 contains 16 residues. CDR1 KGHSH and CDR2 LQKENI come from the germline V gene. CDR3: CASSPGSRGEDTEAFF. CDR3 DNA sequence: TGTGCCAGCTCACCAGGGAGCCGGGGAGAGGACACTGAAGCTTTCTTT.

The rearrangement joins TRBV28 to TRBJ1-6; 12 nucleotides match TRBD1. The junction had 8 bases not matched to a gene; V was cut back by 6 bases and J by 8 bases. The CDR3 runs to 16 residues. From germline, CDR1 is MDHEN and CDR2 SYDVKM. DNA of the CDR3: TGTGCCAGCAGGACTACCGGGACAGGGGGCGATTCACCCCTCCACTTT. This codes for CASRTTGTGGDSPLHF.

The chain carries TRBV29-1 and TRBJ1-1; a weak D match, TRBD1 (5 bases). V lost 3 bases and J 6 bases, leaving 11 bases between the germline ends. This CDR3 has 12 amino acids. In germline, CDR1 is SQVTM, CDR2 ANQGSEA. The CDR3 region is CSVETGDAEAFF. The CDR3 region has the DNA TGCAGCGTTGAGACGGGGGACGCTGAAGCTTTCTTT.

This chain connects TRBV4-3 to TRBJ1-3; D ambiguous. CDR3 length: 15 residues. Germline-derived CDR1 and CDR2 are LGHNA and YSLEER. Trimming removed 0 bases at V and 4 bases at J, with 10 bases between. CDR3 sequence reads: CASSQDNRAGNTIYF. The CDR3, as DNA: TGCGCCAGCAGCCAAGACAACAGAGCGGGAAACACCATATATTTT.

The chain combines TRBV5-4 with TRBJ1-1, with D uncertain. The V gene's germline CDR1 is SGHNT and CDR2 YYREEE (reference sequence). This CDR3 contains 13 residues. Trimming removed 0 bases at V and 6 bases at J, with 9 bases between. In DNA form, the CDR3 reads TGTGCCAGCAGCTTGGGTCCGGGAGCTGAAGCTTTCTTT. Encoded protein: CASSLGPGAEAFF.

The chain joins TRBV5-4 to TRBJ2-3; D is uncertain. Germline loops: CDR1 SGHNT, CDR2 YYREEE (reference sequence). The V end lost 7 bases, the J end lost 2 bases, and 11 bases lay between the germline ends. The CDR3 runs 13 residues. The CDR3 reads CASSLTPTDTQYF. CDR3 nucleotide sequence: TGTGCCAGCTCTTTAACCCCCACAGATACGCAGTATTTT. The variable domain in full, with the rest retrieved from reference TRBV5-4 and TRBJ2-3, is ETGVTQSPTHLIKTRGQQVTLRCSSQSGHNTVSWYQQALGQGPQFIFQYYREEENGRGNFPPRFSGLQFPNYSSELNVNALELDDSALYLCASSLTPTDTQYFGPGTRLTVL.

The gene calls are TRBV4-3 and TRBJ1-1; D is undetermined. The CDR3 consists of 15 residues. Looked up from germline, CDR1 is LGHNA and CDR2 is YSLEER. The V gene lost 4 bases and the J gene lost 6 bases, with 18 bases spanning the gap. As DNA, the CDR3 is TGCGCCAGCAGCCGGCTACTAATTTCGCGGGCTGAAGCTTTCTTT. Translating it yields CASSRLLISRAEAFF.